The TCR beta chain described here comes from a study of Ad26.COV2.S vaccination and SARS-CoV-2 variants. Study-wide results and limits: Analyses that measured TCR breadth and depth may have underestimated total T cell responses. After vaccination, substantial breadth of spike-specific CD8+ and CD4+ responses was reported. Participants given vaccine showed non-spike TCR breadth similar to that of placebo recipients.

Repertoires were generated with immunoSEQ multiplex PCR, while TCRdb's copy carries only in-frame clones and drops some. The sample consists of roughly 140,000 clones, about nine tenths of them appearing once. This clone has only one observation. Its matching antigen is unknown. CDR3 length equals 15 residues. The germline V gene encodes CDR1 SGHTA and CDR2 FQGNSA. The V and J ends lost 5 bases and 5 bases, in that order; junction bases with no gene match: 8. This rearrangement joins TRBV7-2 to TRBJ2-1, with 8 positions matching TRBD1. The sample here was peripheral blood, taken after recovery from COVID-19. The TCR was taken from a human donor who had recovered from COVID-19. The CDR3 protein is CASSKIQGGNNEQFF. The CDR3 DNA is TGTGCCAGCAGCAAAATACAGGGGGGTAACAATGAGCAGTTCTTC.